This T cell receptor (delta chain) derives from a study of delta chains in infants with herpesvirus infections (TCRdb year 2023). Notes on the research overall: A Ugandan infant birth cohort was prospectively followed from birth to characterize gammadelta T cell responses to primary cytomegalovirus (CMV) infection. A public fetal Vdelta1/Vgamma8 gammadelta TCR clonotype was searched for in infants infected with CMV after birth. From PBMC, gammadelta TCRs were sequenced for about 20 CMV-infected infants (one congenitally infected) and about eight CMV-uninfected infants who had sufficient sample available. Infant blood samples were grouped into approximate age categories of 1.5, 4, 8 and 12 months. Belgian fetal and cord blood gammadelta TCR data that had been published previously were included solely for comparison and were not produced in this cohort.

Worth noting for this clone: Which antigen it targets is not known. With only one base between it and a far larger clone, this is likely a read error.

Receptor amplification or capture employed RT-PCR. To generate TCR cDNA, PBMC RNA underwent reverse transcription with SuperScript II using gamma-chain- and delta-chain-specific primers. cDNA was purified with AMPure XP beads, amplified, and indexed with Illumina adapters using the Nextera XT Index Kit. gammadelta TCR libraries were sequenced on an Illumina MiSeq with a V2 300-cycle kit. In the authors' own workflow: Using MiXCR v2.1.12, CDR3 sequences were assembled, and reads were mapped onto D, J and V genes obtained from GenBank. VDJtools v1.2.1 was used to perform repertoire analyses of the CDR3 clonotypes. Public reads were reanalyzed in TCRdb with CATT, and rows carrying the same DNA were merged afterwards. The V and J calls and clone size come from TCRdb's table, not from the authors' own analysis. Counted in this sample were around 150 delta-chain clones; 64% of them appeared once. Around 88% of the sample goes to the ten largest clones.

Results and caveats for the whole study, not just this receptor: Detection of the public clonotype was limited to the first time point after infection, and the public clonotype was not found in uninfected infants or in infants infected after 120 days. The authors noted a small sample size and no race- or environment-matched controls, since nearly all Ugandans acquire CMV before adulthood. Public-clonotype frequency among Vdelta1 cells appeared to correlate inversely with age at infection and decayed rapidly, seemingly not persisting beyond two to three months. The public Vdelta1 clonotype appeared in 4 of 18 CMV-infected infants: three infected postnatally before 120 days of age, plus the congenitally infected infant. Presence of the public clonotype at levels below the detection limit might still occur in CMV-uninfected infants.

Pregnant women getting prenatal care were recruited in Kampala, Uganda, and their infants were enrolled; maternal HIV status had to be documented. Home visits to families took place weekly, and collection of infant clinical information, oral swabs and peripheral blood began at 6 weeks of age and was repeated every 4 months after that. Blood was collected in heparin tubes, and PBMC were isolated by Ficoll-Paque density gradient centrifugation and cryopreserved. CDR1 and CDR2, per the germline V gene (reference sequence), are TVYSNPD and GDNSRS. After removal of 3 bases from V and 0 bases from J, the junction retains 18 bases not matched to a gene. The CDR3, cysteine through phenylalanine, is 19 amino acids long. The kept DNA is CDR3 alone, 57 bases in frame from the first base.

The chain couples TRDV3 to TRDJ1; TRDD3 aligns with 11 central bases. The TCR comes from a human donor who was a Ugandan infant, either HIV-exposed or HIV-unexposed (not recorded which). Sequencing was performed on peripheral blood, taken at time point 1 of longitudinal follow-up. The CDR3 reads CAFLLPYWGIGPDTDKLIF. The DNA is as follows: TGTGCCTTCCTCCTTCCTTACTGGGGGATAGGCCCAGACACCGATAAACTCATCTTT.